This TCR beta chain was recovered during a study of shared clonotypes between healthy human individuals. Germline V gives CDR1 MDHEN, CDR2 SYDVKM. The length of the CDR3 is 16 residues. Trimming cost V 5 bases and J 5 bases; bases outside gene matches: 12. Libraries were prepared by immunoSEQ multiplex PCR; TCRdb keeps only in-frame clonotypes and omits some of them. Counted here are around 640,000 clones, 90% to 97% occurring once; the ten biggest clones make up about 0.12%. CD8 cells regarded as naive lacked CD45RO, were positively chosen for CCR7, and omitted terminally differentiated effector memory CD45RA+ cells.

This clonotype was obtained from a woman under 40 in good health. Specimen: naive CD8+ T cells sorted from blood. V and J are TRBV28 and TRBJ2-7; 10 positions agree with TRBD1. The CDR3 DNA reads TGTGCCAGCAGTCTGACTGGGACAGGGGATTACCACGAGCAGTACTTC. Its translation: CASSLTGTGDYHEQYF.